A single sample is the source of the 19 T cell receptor beta chains below, sequenced in a study of blood T cell repertoires in COVID-19. Only in-frame clones appear in the TCRdb table, and some are missing; sequencing was by immunoSEQ multiplex PCR. The sample contains roughly 150,000 clones, 82% of which appear only once. Sequenced sample: peripheral blood. The receptors stem from a woman of 80 years or more with active or convalescent COVID-19.

The CDR3 DNA sequence: TGCGCCAGCAGCTTGGGGGCGGACAGGGGGAGCGATACGCAGTATTTT. Residues: CASSLGADRGSDTQYF. The chain employs TRBV5-1 and TRBJ2-3; TRBD1 agrees at 10 bases. The CDR3 extends over 16 amino acids. The V gene end was trimmed by 0 bases and the J gene end by 6 bases; junction bases not matched to a gene: 7. Germline assignment: CDR1 SGHRS and CDR2 YFSETQ. The variable domain in full, completed from reference TRBV5-1 and TRBJ2-3, reads KAGVTQTPRYLIKTRGQQVTLSCSPISGHRSVSWYQQTPGQGLQFLFEYFSETQRNKGNFPGRFSGRQFSNSRSEMNVSTLELGDSALYLCASSLGADRGSDTQYFGPGTRLTVL.

This sequence joins TRBV6-5 and TRBJ2-7; D is uncertain. V gave up 4 bases and J gave up 2 bases, with 9 bases separating them. The germline V gene encodes CDR1 MNHEY and CDR2 SVGAGI. The CDR3 loop spans 13 amino acids. This CDR3 is CASSFPETYEQYF. The DNA for the CDR3 is TGTGCCAGCAGTTTTCCAGAAACCTACGAGCAGTACTTC.

The chain carries TRBV5-1 and TRBJ2-5; 7 bases fit TRBD2. There are 15 residues in the CDR3. Germline CDR1 is SGHRS and CDR2 is YFSETQ. Trimming cost V 4 bases and J 2 bases; bases outside gene matches: 8. The CDR3 sequence: CASSPQAGVQETQYF. CDR3 nucleotide sequence: TGCGCCAGCAGCCCGCAGGCGGGGGTTCAAGAGACCCAGTACTTC.

The J gene is TRBJ2-1, the V gene TRBV9; the D gene is possibly TRBD1 (5 bases). Trimming removed 1 base at V and 10 bases at J, with 9 bases between. Per the germline V gene, CDR1 is SGDLS and CDR2 is YYNGEE. The CDR3 sequence is 12 residues long. CDR3 in amino acids: CASSVLSGEQFF. The CDR3 nucleotides are TGTGCCAGCAGCGTATTATCAGGGGAGCAGTTCTTC.

V and J are TRBV18 and TRBJ1-2, with TRBD1 identical over 7 bases. V shed 5 bases and J 8 bases; nucleotides not matched to a gene: 8. Germline V CDR1 and CDR2: KGHSH, LQKENI. The CDR3 extends over 13 amino acids. The CDR3 here is CASSAGGLLGYTF. DNA of the CDR3: TGTGCCAGCTCAGCAGGGGGTCTCCTGGGCTACACCTTC. Full variable domain (outside the CDR3, taken from reference TRBV18 and TRBJ1-2): NAGVMQNPRHLVRRRGQEARLRCSPMKGHSHVYWYRQLPEEGLKFMVYLQKENIIDESGMPKERFSAEFPKEGPSILRIQQVVRGDSAAYFCASSAGGLLGYTFGSGTRLTVV.

The J gene is TRBJ2-5, the V gene TRBV5-1, with D possibly TRBD1 on 6 matching bases. Trimming took off 2 bases at V and 4 bases at J, with 12 bases between the two ends. From germline, CDR1 is SGHRS and CDR2 YFSETQ. CDR3 length equals 14 residues. CDR3 nucleotide sequence: TGCGCCAGCAGCTTCACAGGGAGAACAGAGACCCAGTACTTC. Its translation is CASSFTGRTETQYF.

The sample holds one count of this clone. The chain has TRBV3-1 (or the pseudogene TRBV3-2) and TRBJ1-1, with D uncertain. Trimming took 1 base from V and 11 from J, leaving 14 bases between them. The CDR3 length is 13 residues. From germline, CDR1 is LGHDT and CDR2 YNNKEL (reference sequence). CDR3 DNA: TGTGCCAGCAGCCAAGTACGAAAGGAGGCGGCTTTCTTT. Its translation: CASSQVRKEAAFF.

This clone was counted between two and nine times. The chain uses TRBV5-1 and TRBJ1-5, with 9 bases fitting TRBD1. The CDR3 extends over 16 amino acids. Trimming removed 0 bases from V and 5 bases from J; junction bases left unmatched: 6. The germline V gene has CDR1 SGHRS and CDR2 YFSETQ. The CDR3 bases are TGCGCCAGCAGCTTGGGATCGGGACAGGGTCATCAGCCCCAGCATTTT. Amino acids: CASSLGSGQGHQPQHF.

J is TRBJ2-6 and V is TRBV23-1; a weak D match, TRBD1 (5 bases). TRBV23-1 is known as an ORF, though its function is uncertain. The CDR3 sequence is 19 residues long. Trimming shortened V by 0 bases and J by 0 bases, and 15 bases separated the two germline ends. CDR3 DNA sequence: TGCGCCAGCAGTCAATCGCCGAGACAGCTTTTCTCTGGGGCCAACGTCCTGACTTTC. This translates into CASSQSPRQLFSGANVLTF.

The J gene is TRBJ2-5, the V gene TRBV7-9; no clear D. Looked up from germline, CDR1 is SEHNR and CDR2 is FQNEAQ (reference sequence). V was trimmed by 3 bases and J by 2 bases, leaving 7 bases between them. The CDR3 contains 13 residues. Written as DNA, the CDR3 is TGTGCCAGCAGCTTTTCAGGTCAAGAGACCCAGTACTTC. Encoded protein: CASSFSGQETQYF.

The rearrangement uses TRBV5-1 and TRBJ1-4, with 7 bases aligning to TRBD1. Per germline, CDR1 SGHRS and CDR2 YFSETQ. Trimming removed 2 bases from V and 8 bases from J; junction bases left unmatched: 9. The CDR3 length is 15 residues. The DNA for the CDR3 is TGCGCCAGCAGCTTTACAGGGGATTGGGGAGAAAAACTGTTTTTT. Residues: CASSFTGDWGEKLFF.

The genes are TRBV14 and TRBJ2-1, with unresolved D. This CDR3 region has 12 residues. Germline CDR1 SGHDN, CDR2 FVKESK. Trimming took 3 bases from V and 13 from J, leaving 13 bases between them. DNA of the CDR3: TGTGCCAGCAGCCATACTAAATCCACCCAGTTCTTC. This codes for CASSHTKSTQFF.

The chain is built from TRBV15 and TRBJ2-7; 9 positions match TRBD2. Germline V gene sequence: CDR1 LNHNV, CDR2 YYDKDF (reference sequence). Unmatched junction bases numbered 8, after V lost 5 bases and J lost 3 bases. The CDR3 extends over 15 amino acids. CDR3 in amino acids: CATSRRLADLYEQYF. The CDR3 nucleotides are TGTGCCACCAGCCGCCGACTAGCGGACCTCTACGAGCAGTACTTC.

The V and J genes are TRBV6-6 and TRBJ1-1; a weak D match, TRBD1 (5 bases). The germline V gene has CDR1 MNHNY and CDR2 SVGAGI (reference sequence). This CDR3 has 12 residues. V was shortened by 2 bases and J by 10 bases, with 11 bases between the two germline ends. CDR3 amino acids: CASSYEGRGAFF. CDR3 sequence (DNA): TGTGCCAGCAGTTACGAGGGGAGGGGAGCTTTCTTT.

A remark on this clone: The same CDR3 arises from other DNA sequences in this sample as well. The chain uses TRBV20-1 and TRBJ1-1, with 10 bases matching TRBD1. This CDR3 region has 14 residues. V trimming: 3 bases; J trimming: 4 bases; junction bases outside the gene matches: 5. The germline V gene has CDR1 DFQATT and CDR2 SNEGSKA (reference sequence). CDR3 amino acids: CSASAWTGGTEAFF. The DNA of the CDR3 is TGCAGTGCTAGTGCCTGGACAGGGGGCACTGAAGCTTTCTTT.

The chain uses TRBV5-1 and TRBJ2-1, with 13 bases that match TRBD2. The V and J ends lost 4 bases and 6 bases, in that order; junction bases with no gene match: 4. This CDR3 contains 15 residues. From germline, CDR1 is SGHRS and CDR2 YFSETQ. This CDR3 is CASSPGTSGTNEQFF. The CDR3 DNA sequence: TGCGCCAGCAGCCCCGGGACTAGCGGGACCAATGAGCAGTTCTTC.

The chain combines TRBV7-9 with TRBJ1-6; D is unresolved. The CDR3 is 15 amino acids. V lost 2 bases and J lost 0, with 5 bases in between. The germline V gene encodes CDR1 SEHNR and CDR2 FQNEAQ (reference sequence). Here the CDR3 DNA reads TGTGCCAGCAGCTTAAGGAGCTCCTATAATTCACCCCTCCACTTT. Its translation: CASSLRSSYNSPLHF. Based on the CDR3 plus reference TRBV7-9 and TRBJ1-6, the full variable domain is DTGVSQNPRHKITKRGQNVTFRCDPISEHNRLYWYRQTLGQGPEFLTYFQNEAQLEKSRLLSDRFSAERPKGSFSTLEIQRTEQGDSAMYLCASSLRSSYNSPLHFGNGTRLTVT.

This clone was detected only a few times. The chain couples TRBV27 to TRBJ1-2; TRBD1 might be the D (6 bases). V shed 5 bases and J shed 5 bases, with 18 bases lying between them. Germline V gene lookup returns CDR1 MNHEY and CDR2 SMNVEV (reference sequence). CDR3 length equals 15 residues. CDR3 amino acids: CASSRSYRAGYGYTF. In nucleotides, the CDR3 is TGTGCCAGCAGTCGCTCGTACAGGGCTGGGTATGGCTACACCTTC.

This chain connects TRBV5-1 to TRBJ2-7, with TRBD1 as a possible D gene (6 bases). V lost 0 bases and J lost 3, with 10 bases in between. The CDR3 runs 14 residues. The germline V gene encodes CDR1 SGHRS and CDR2 YFSETQ. In DNA form, the CDR3 reads TGCGCCAGCAGCTTGGAGGGACAAGTCTACGAGCAGTACTTC. Amino acid sequence: CASSLEGQVYEQYF. The full variable domain, its missing parts supplied by reference TRBV5-1 and TRBJ2-7, is KAGVTQTPRYLIKTRGQQVTLSCSPISGHRSVSWYQQTPGQGLQFLFEYFSETQRNKGNFPGRFSGRQFSNSRSEMNVSTLELGDSALYLCASSLEGQVYEQYFGPGTRLTVT.